What follows is one TCR beta chain and its context. This sample is part of a study of CD8 T cells in Susac syndrome. V was cut by 0 bases and J by 5 bases, with 8 bases left in between. The CDR3 totals 14 residues. Germline values: CDR1 SGHAT, CDR2 FQNNGV. With random hexamers, reverse transcription was performed on about 0.5 to 1 ug of RNA. Multiplex PCR with immunoSEQ amplified the TCR beta CDR3 across 54 Vbeta and 13 Jbeta. TCRdb passed the immunoSEQ multiplex PCR reads through MiXCR, listing each CDR3 protein once. The table lists roughly 200,000 distinct CDR3 sequences, 85% to 95% of them singletons. CD8+ and CD4+ T cells from blood underwent TCR beta sequencing, which was carried out in a high-throughput format. TEMRA cells were FACS-enriched and CD8+ and CD4+ T cells negatively isolated.

Sequenced input: CD4+ T cells from PBMCs. This sequence originates from a human donor in good health. The gene calls are TRBV11-2 and TRBJ1-5, with D possibly TRBD1 on 6 matching bases. The CDR3 DNA reads as TGTGCCAGCAGCTTAGACAGGGGAGATCAGCCCCAGCATTTT. Its protein is CASSLDRGDQPQHF. Full variable domain (rest looked up from reference TRBV11-2 and TRBJ1-5): EAGVAQSPRYKIIEKRQSVAFWCNPISGHATLYWYQQILGQGPKLLIQFQNNGVVDDSQLPKDRFSAERLKGVDSTLKIQPAKLEDSAVYLCASSLDRGDQPQHFGDGTRLSIL.